This is a list of T cell receptor beta chains from one sample in a study of blood T cell repertoires in COVID-19. Libraries were prepared by immunoSEQ multiplex PCR; TCRdb keeps only in-frame clonotypes and omits some of them. The sample consists of more than 95,000 clones, 81% of them appearing once. Input material: peripheral blood. These receptors were taken from a young man with COVID-19, enrolled during active disease. CDR3s include the opening cysteine and the closing phenylalanine or tryptophan. Fields, in order: V gene, D gene, clone size, J gene, CDR3 DNA, CDR3 protein. D genes are given only for firm matches. Where a row states a size, it is once, few, many or the class of an expanded clone; other rows omit it.

V: TRBV18
D: .
size: .
J: TRBJ2-7
DNA: TGTGCCAGCTCACAGGCCGTGGGGGGTAGCTCCTACGAGCAGTACTTC
CDR3: CASSQAVGGSSYEQYF

V: TRBV5-1
D: .
size: .
J: TRBJ2-4
DNA: TGCGCCAGCAGCCCCGGGAATAAAAACATTCAGTACTTC
CDR3: CASSPGNKNIQYF

V: TRBV5-1
D: .
size: .
J: TRBJ2-2
DNA: TGCGCCAGCAGCCCTGGCGTAGGCAGGGATAACACCGGGGAGCTGTTTTTT
CDR3: CASSPGVGRDNTGELFF

V: TRBV30
D: TRBD2
size: .
J: TRBJ2-1
DNA: TGTGCCTGGAGTCTCCGAGCGGGGGGAACTATTTACAATGAGCAGTTCTTC
CDR3: CAWSLRAGGTIYNEQFF

V: TRBV21-1
D: .
size: .
J: TRBJ2-7
DNA: TGTGCCAGCAGCACCCGGGACAGACCCTACGAGCAGTACTTC
CDR3: CASSTRDRPYEQYF

V: TRBV6-5
D: .
size: .
J: TRBJ2-7
DNA: TGTGCCAGCAGTTACTCGGAGGGAAGGAGCTCCTACGAGCAGTACTTC
CDR3: CASSYSEGRSSYEQYF

V: TRBV3-1/TRBV3-2
D: .
size: .
J: TRBJ2-2
DNA: TGTGCCAGCAGCCAAGTTGCGGGGAAGAACACCGGGGAGCTGTTTTTT
CDR3: CASSQVAGKNTGELFF

V: TRBV28
D: .
size: .
J: TRBJ1-5
DNA: TGTGCCAGCAGTCCCATGGGGGCCAGCAATCAGCCCCAGCATTTT
CDR3: CASSPMGASNQPQHF

V: TRBV6-5
D: .
size: .
J: TRBJ1-6
DNA: TGTGCCAGCAGTTACTCTGCTAATTATAATTCACCCCTCCACTTT
CDR3: CASSYSANYNSPLHF

V: TRBV2
D: TRBD1
size: .
J: TRBJ1-1
DNA: TGTGCCAGCACCAATGGACAGGGTCAGACTGAAGCTTTCTTT
CDR3: CASTNGQGQTEAFF

V: TRBV11-3
D: .
size: once
J: TRBJ1-1
DNA: TGTGCCAGCAGCTTAAGTTCAGGTAAAGCTTTCTTT
CDR3: CASSLSSGKAFF

V: TRBV28
D: .
size: .
J: TRBJ2-7
DNA: TGTGCCAGCAGGCTACCGGACACCTACGAGCAGTACTTC
CDR3: CASRLPDTYEQYF

V: TRBV28
D: .
size: .
J: TRBJ1-2
DNA: TGTGCCAGCAGTTTGGCAGGGCCGAATGTCTATGGCTACACCTTC
CDR3: CASSLAGPNVYGYTF

V: TRBV5-6
D: TRBD1
size: .
J: TRBJ1-2
DNA: TGTGCCAGCAGCTGGGGGGACAGAAACTATGGCTACACCTTC
CDR3: CASSWGDRNYGYTF